Below, 21 T cell receptor beta chains from the same sample are listed, as sequenced in a study of OX40 agonist ivuxolimab in advanced cancers. Using immunoSEQ multiplex PCR, the repertoire was profiled, and TCRdb retains in-frame clones only, with some absent. The sample shows 72,000 or so clones, around 85% of them seen only once. Sequences were derived from CD4+ or CD8+ T cells sorted from blood, sampled in a trial of the OX40 agonist ivuxolimab. The origin of the receptors is an adult with an advanced solid tumor such as melanoma, head and neck, liver or kidney cancer.

The genes are TRBV7-8 and TRBJ1-4; D possibly corresponds to TRBD1 (5 bases). Germline V CDR1 and CDR2: SGHVS, FQNEAQ. The CDR3 length is 14 residues. Trimming cost V 6 bases and J 7 bases, with 15 bases left between them. CDR3 bases: TGTGCCAGCAGTTTGGGGAGGGGTGGTGAAAAACTGTTTTTT. Residues: CASSLGRGGEKLFF.

This clone showed up just a few times. The chain has TRBV2 and TRBJ2-1; 7 nucleotides agree with TRBD1. Germline CDR1 is SNHLY and CDR2 is FYNNEI. The CDR3 is made up of 15 amino acids. J lost 0 bases, V lost 6 bases, and 5 bases had no gene match. The CDR3 spells CASRNSGGSYNEQFF. DNA of the CDR3: TGTGCCAGCAGGAACTCAGGGGGCTCCTACAATGAGCAGTTCTTC.

The sample holds a few counts of this clone. The chain employs TRBV28 and TRBJ2-1; 15 bases fit TRBD2. CDR3 length: 16 residues. The germline gives CDR1 MDHEN, CDR2 SYDVKM. V gave up 2 bases and J gave up 8 bases; unmatched junction bases: 4. In nucleotides, the CDR3 is TGTGCCAGCAGTTTAGGACTAGCGGGAGGGCGCGATGAGCAGTTCTTC. Translation gives CASSLGLAGGRDEQFF.

The chain carries TRBV18 and TRBJ2-3; the match to TRBD2 covers 9 bases. Germline V gene data show CDR1 as KGHSH and CDR2 as LQKENI. J gave up 4 bases and V 4 bases, and 3 bases lay outside the gene matches. The CDR3 has 14 amino acids. CDR3 sequence (DNA): TGTGCCAGCTCACTTCTAGCGGGATCAGATACGCAGTATTTT. Residues: CASSLLAGSDTQYF. Full variable domain (remainder filled in from reference TRBV18 and TRBJ2-3): NAGVMQNPRHLVRRRGQEARLRCSPMKGHSHVYWYRQLPEEGLKFMVYLQKENIIDESGMPKERFSAEFPKEGPSILRIQQVVRGDSAAYFCASSLLAGSDTQYFGPGTRLTVL.

A single count supports this clone. V and J are TRBV5-1 and TRBJ1-1; D remains unclear. The CDR3 extends over 19 amino acids. Germline CDR1 and CDR2: SGHRS and YFSETQ. V lost 2 bases and J lost 1, with 24 bases in between. The chain's CDR3 is CASSFDIRAGSQKNTEAFF. CDR3 DNA: TGCGCCAGCAGCTTCGACATTCGCGCGGGGAGTCAAAAGAACACTGAAGCTTTCTTT.

This clone turned up a few times. The chain uses TRBV6-5 and TRBJ2-3; TRBD2 might be the D (7 bases). This CDR3 spans 14 amino acids. Germline CDR1 is MNHEY and CDR2 is SVGAGI. Trimming pared 8 bases from V and 2 bases from J, leaving 14 bases between. DNA for the CDR3: TGTGCCAGCCGATTCGGGGGGCTCACAGATACGCAGTATTTT. Protein: CASRFGGLTDTQYF.

The chain uses TRBV23-1 and TRBJ1-5, with D possibly matching TRBD1 (6 bases). TRBV23-1 is flagged as an ORF with uncertain function. The CDR3 spans 17 residues. With 2 bases removed from V and 0 bases from J, the gap between germline ends came to 14 bases. The CDR3: CASSQGGPLHSNQPQHF. The CDR3 DNA sequence: TGCGCCAGCAGTCAAGGGGGGCCGCTACATAGCAATCAGCCCCAGCATTTT.

This clone was found once. The rearrangement joins TRBV27 to TRBJ2-1; D could derive from TRBD1 or TRBD2 (5 bases each). Trimming cost V 1 base and J 8 bases, with 12 bases left between them. From germline, CDR1 is MNHEY and CDR2 SMNVEV (reference sequence). This CDR3 region has 14 residues. In DNA form, the CDR3 reads TGTGCCAGCAGTTTATATTGGTTGGGGGATGAGCAGTTCTTC. Amino acids: CASSLYWLGDEQFF.

V gene TRBV5-1 combines with J gene TRBJ2-1, with 9 bases matching TRBD2. The germline V gene encodes CDR1 SGHRS and CDR2 YFSETQ. The CDR3 runs 16 residues. V trimming: 4 bases; J trimming: 6 bases; junction bases outside the gene matches: 11. CDR3 bases: TGCGCCAGCAGCAAAGCCGGGACTAGCAGGCCCAATGAGCAGTTCTTC. As protein: CASSKAGTSRPNEQFF. The full variable domain, rest sourced from reference TRBV5-1 and TRBJ2-1, is KAGVTQTPRYLIKTRGQQVTLSCSPISGHRSVSWYQQTPGQGLQFLFEYFSETQRNKGNFPGRFSGRQFSNSRSEMNVSTLELGDSALYLCASSKAGTSRPNEQFFGPGTRLTVL.

The chain combines TRBV7-2 with TRBJ2-1; 7 nucleotides line up with TRBD1. The CDR3 is 16 amino acids. V lost 2 bases to trimming and J lost 0 bases; unmatched junction nucleotides: 4. Germline V gene lookup returns CDR1 SGHTA and CDR2 FQGNSA. The chain's CDR3 is CASSLLRGSSYNEQFF. CDR3 coding DNA: TGTGCCAGCAGCTTACTCAGGGGGAGCTCCTACAATGAGCAGTTCTTC.

This clone appeared a few times. The chain employs TRBV6-1 and TRBJ2-7, with D possibly being TRBD1 (6 bases). The germline gives CDR1 MNHNS, CDR2 SASEGT. The CDR3 runs to 19 residues. Trimming cost V 0 bases and J 3 bases, with 24 bases left between them. This CDR3 reads CASSEALQGWRQTFYEQYF. The CDR3 coding sequence is TGTGCCAGCAGTGAAGCGCTACAGGGTTGGAGACAGACTTTCTACGAGCAGTACTTC.

This clone was observed a handful of times. The chain uses TRBV6-5 and TRBJ2-7; 8 bases are shared with TRBD2. This CDR3 comprises 14 residues. The germline CDR1 and CDR2 sequences are MNHEY and SVGAGI. Trimming at V came to 5 bases and at J to 0 bases, leaving 3 bases not matched to a gene. The CDR3 nucleotides read TGTGCCAGCAGTGAAGGGACTAGCTCCTACGAGCAGTACTTC. This codes for CASSEGTSSYEQYF.

This clone was seen only once. The chain employs TRBV11-3 and TRBJ1-6; TRBD1 matches at 7 bases. Trimming took 5 bases from V and 5 from J; bases not matched to a gene: 3. Germline-derived CDR1 and CDR2 are SGHNT and YENEEA. This CDR3 is built from 14 residues. Here the CDR3 DNA reads TGTGCCAGCAGCCAACAGGGGAATAATTCACCCCTCCACTTT. Protein sequence: CASSQQGNNSPLHF.

V and J are TRBV4-1 and TRBJ2-2; D call uncertain. Germline V gives CDR1 MGHRA, CDR2 YSYEKL. This CDR3 is built from 15 residues. The V end was cut by 8 bases, the J end by 0 bases, with 13 bases between. CDR3 nucleotide sequence: TGCGCCAGCGGTAGATATACTTCGAACACCGGGGAGCTGTTTTTT. Its translation: CASGRYTSNTGELFF.

This clone was counted only a few times. The V and J genes are TRBV7-8 and TRBJ1-2, with TRBD1 as a possible D gene (6 bases). Germline V lookup: CDR1 SGHVS, CDR2 FQNEAQ. V lost 1 base and J lost 4, with 10 bases in between. The CDR3 length is 14 residues. CDR3 sequence reads: CASSLEGHSYGYTF. Here the CDR3 DNA reads TGTGCCAGCAGCTTAGAGGGACACTCCTATGGCTACACCTTC.

This clone has just a few counts. V usage is TRBV7-9 and J usage is TRBJ2-4; weak D call: TRBD1 (6 bases). V lost 5 bases and J 0 bases, leaving 8 bases between the germline ends. Germline CDR1 and CDR2: SEHNR and FQNEAQ (reference sequence). The CDR3 runs 14 residues. The CDR3 coding sequence is TGTGCCAGCAGCGGGGGCATAGCCAAAAACATTCAGTACTTC. This sequence encodes CASSGGIAKNIQYF.

Details on this clone: The junction differs from germline at one of its ends, possibly a read error. J is TRBJ2-5 and V is TRBV4-3; D remains unclear. Germline-derived CDR1 and CDR2 are LGHNA and YSLEER. This CDR3 has 16 residues. The CDR3 sequence is CASRQERSAGQETQYF. The CDR3 DNA follows: TGCGCCAGCAGGCAAGAGCGATCTGCCGGCCAAGAGACCCAGTACTTC.

This clone was observed a single time. The V gene is TRBV11-2, the J gene TRBJ2-5; D might be TRBD1 or TRBD2, each matching 5 bases. The J call may be mistaken, given a closer DNA end match to TRBJ2-7. CDR1 SGHAT and CDR2 FQNNGV come from the germline V gene. The CDR3 sequence is 13 residues long. The CDR3 reads CASSPGRSYEQYF. The CDR3 DNA is TGTGCCAGCAGCCCGGGACGGAGCTACGAGCAGTACTTC.

This clone was counted between two and nine times. This rearrangement joins TRBV18 to TRBJ2-7; D is unclear. The germline CDR1 and CDR2 sequences are KGHSH and LQKENI. The CDR3 has 13 amino acids. V was trimmed by 2 bases and J by 3 bases, leaving 8 bases between them. The CDR3 coding sequence is TGTGCCAGCTCACCAGCGGCTGGCTACGAGCAGTACTTC. Amino acids: CASSPAAGYEQYF.

J is TRBJ1-6 and V is TRBV30; TRBD1 agrees at 7 bases. The V segment lost 4 bases and the J segment 4 bases; nucleotides outside the gene matches: 4. Germline assignment: CDR1 GTSNPN and CDR2 SVGIG (reference sequence). There are 14 residues in the CDR3. The CDR3 sequence: CAWTPGQYNSPLHF. The CDR3 nucleotides read TGTGCCTGGACCCCGGGACAGTATAATTCACCCCTCCACTTT. Full variable domain (missing parts from reference TRBV30 and TRBJ1-6): SQTIHQWPATLVQPVGSPLSLECTVEGTSNPNLYWYRQAAGRGLQLLFYSVGIGQISSEVPQNLSASRPQDRQFILSSKKLLLSDSGFYLCAWTPGQYNSPLHFGNGTRLTVT.

The rearrangement uses TRBV11-2 and TRBJ2-1; 7 bases fit TRBD1. Germline loops: CDR1 SGHAT, CDR2 FQNNGV. The CDR3 totals 16 residues. J lost 8 bases, V lost 5 bases, and 15 bases had no gene match. This CDR3 reads CASSPQGQTYSDEQFF. The CDR3 region has the DNA TGTGCCAGCAGCCCACAGGGACAGACCTACTCTGATGAGCAGTTCTTC.